The next 5 T cell receptor beta chains were all read from a single sample in a study of blood T cell repertoires in COVID-19. Using immunoSEQ multiplex PCR, the repertoire was profiled, and TCRdb retains in-frame clones only, with some absent. The sample has about 190,000 clones; approximately 79% are singletons. The sequencing sample was made of peripheral blood. The receptors come from a man aged 50 to 60 who had recovered from COVID-19.

The chain joins TRBV6-5 to TRBJ2-1; the D is unclear. Trimming pared 7 bases from V and 9 bases from J, leaving 16 bases between. Per germline, CDR1 MNHEY and CDR2 SVGAGI. The CDR3 loop spans 13 amino acids. CDR3 region: CASTRPVSGEQFF. The CDR3, as DNA: TGTGCCAGCACTAGACCGGTTAGTGGTGAGCAGTTCTTC.

The chain has TRBV30 and TRBJ1-1; no clear D gene. The CDR3 sequence is 14 residues long. The ends were cut back, 3 bases at V and 2 bases at J, with 13 bases in the middle. Germline assignment: CDR1 GTSNPN and CDR2 SVGIG (reference sequence). This CDR3 is CAWSTSWFNTEAFF. Written as DNA, the CDR3 is TGTGCCTGGAGCACTTCTTGGTTTAACACTGAAGCTTTCTTT.

This rearrangement joins TRBV12-1 to TRBJ2-3; the table's D call, TRBD2, has no DNA check behind it. TRBV12-1 is a pseudogene locus. This CDR3 contains 19 residues. CDR3 nucleotide sequence: TGTGCCAGCAGCTTTTTTCGTAAGGGTGGGACTAGCCTAACAGATACGCAGTATTTT. Translation: CASSFFRKGGTSLTDTQYF.

This chain connects TRBV3-1 (or the pseudogene TRBV3-2) to TRBJ2-1; 11 bases map to TRBD2. This CDR3 has 15 amino acids. V was clipped by 5 bases and J by 5 bases; unmatched bases: 5. Per germline, CDR1 LGHDT and CDR2 YNNKEL (reference sequence). The CDR3 coding sequence is TGTGCCAGCAGCTTTGGGACTAGCGGTGACAATGAGCAGTTCTTC. Its protein is CASSFGTSGDNEQFF.

The chain employs TRBV21-1 and TRBJ2-7; the D call TRBD2 from the table was never checked on the DNA. TRBV21-1 is a documented pseudogene. The CDR3 sequence is 15 residues long. CDR3 sequence (DNA): TGTGCCAGCAGCAAAGACCCAGCGGTCAACTACGAGCAGTACTTC. It translates to CASSKDPAVNYEQYF.